This T cell receptor beta chain was recovered during a study of Ad26.COV2.S vaccination and SARS-CoV-2 variants. This CDR3 spans 13 amino acids. The J segment lost 0 bases and the V segment lost 5 bases, leaving 2 bases of the junction unmatched. CDR1 is GTSNPN and CDR2 is SVGIG in the germline V gene (reference sequence). Here immunoSEQ multiplex PCR was the method, and the copy in TCRdb shows in-frame clones only, minus some. The sample shows roughly 140,000 clones, just over 85% of them seen only once. This chain links TRBV30 with TRBJ1-1; 8 nucleotides line up with TRBD1. The sequenced sample was peripheral blood, obtained after recovery from COVID-19. The clonotype comes from a human donor who had recovered from COVID-19. CDR3 sequence reads: CAWDRGLNTEAFF. The DNA for the CDR3 is TGTGCCTGGGACAGGGGACTGAACACTGAAGCTTTCTTT.